What follows are 21 T cell receptor beta chains derived from one specimen sequenced in a study of T cell repertoires in cytomegalovirus infection (dated by TCRdb to 2018 to 2020). The sequencer listed for this sample is Illumina HiSeq 1500. Clones were called with MiXCR by TCRdb after fastp trimmed the public reads at Q25, and only in-frame beta chains were retained. CDR3 protein sequences are deduplicated, and each keeps its most common genes and DNA. This sample lists about 270,000 distinct CDR3 sequences; 20% to 25% were detected once. 15% to 20% of the sample is in the top ten clones. No antigen has been assigned to these receptors. The treatment or condition label for this specimen denotes: in vitro stimulation with specific CMV peptide epitopes to enrich CMV-specific T cells. The source was cultured PBMCs, collected from culture after CMV antigen stimulation. These receptors all come from a human donor in good health (CMV status not recorded). Some clones in this sample may be carry-over from other donors' samples.

This clonotype was counted between two and nine times. The CDR3 DNA is TGTGCCAGCAGTCTCTTCATCGAATCGGGACAGGCCTACGAGCAGTACGTC. Translating it yields CASSLFIESGQAYEQYV. The V call is TRBV6-2 or TRBV6-3, the J call TRBJ2-7, with 8 nucleotides matching TRBD1. The CDR3 consists of 17 residues. Trimming took 5 bases from V and 2 from J; bases not matched to a gene: 14. Looked up from germline, CDR1 is MNHEY and CDR2 is SVGEGT.

There are a few counts of this clonotype. The V call is TRBV7-9, the J call TRBJ1-2, with D possibly being TRBD1 (5 bases). V lost 5 bases to trimming and J lost 3 bases, with 13 bases between them. Germline V CDR1 and CDR2: SEHNR, FQNEAQ (reference sequence). The CDR3 runs 14 residues. In nucleotides, the CDR3 is TGTGCCAGCAGCGGCGGGGGGGTACACTATGGCTACACCTTC. Amino acids: CASSGGGVHYGYTF. Complete variable domain (other parts from reference TRBV7-9 and TRBJ1-2): DTGVSQNPRHKITKRGQNVTFRCDPISEHNRLYWYRQTLGQGPEFLTYFQNEAQLEKSRLLSDRFSAERPKGSFSTLEIQRTEQGDSAMYLCASSGGGVHYGYTFGSGTRLTVV.

This rearrangement joins TRBV11-2 to TRBJ2-2, with TRBD2 matching 11 bases. In germline, CDR1 is SGHAT, CDR2 FQNNGV. CDR3 length equals 16 residues. With 3 bases clipped from V and 1 base from J, the junction kept 1 base outside the gene matches. The CDR3 DNA reads as TGTGCCAGCAGCTTTACTAGCGGGAGGAACACCGGGGAGCTGTTTTTT. It specifies CASSFTSGRNTGELFF.

This clonotype was counted at least ten times. The chain uses TRBV7-6 and TRBJ2-2; D gene uncertain. The germline V gene has CDR1 SGHVS and CDR2 FNYEAQ. The CDR3 sequence is 15 residues long. V was cut by 5 bases and J by 3 bases, with 13 bases left in between. CDR3 DNA sequence: TGTGCCAGCAGCGGGTTATCGTCGTACACCGGGGAGCTGTTTTTT. It is translated as CASSGLSSYTGELFF.

This clonotype was recorded a few times. The chain is built from TRBV7-2 and TRBJ1-2; no clear D gene. The CDR3 covers 14 residues. Germline CDR1 reads SGHTA; CDR2 reads FQGNSA. Trimming took off 1 base at V and 2 bases at J, with 8 bases between the two ends. CDR3 nucleotides: TGTGCCAGCAGCTTAGGAGGCGAAAACTATGGCTACACCTTC. It codes for CASSLGGENYGYTF.

This clonotype has a handful of counts. The chain links TRBV12-3 or TRBV12-4 to TRBJ1-2, with 7 nucleotides matching TRBD1. The V gene end was trimmed by 6 bases and the J gene end by 6 bases; junction bases not matched to a gene: 7. The CDR3 totals 13 residues. CDR3 in amino acids: CASSQTGYHGYTF. The CDR3 DNA sequence: TGTGCCAGCAGCCAGACAGGGTACCATGGCTACACCTTC.

The rearrangement uses TRBV12-3 or TRBV12-4 and TRBJ2-3; TRBD2 matches at 9 bases. The CDR3 extends over 17 amino acids. Unmatched junction bases numbered 11, after V lost 6 bases and J lost 1 base. The CDR3 sequence: CASSTPRAGGGTDTQYF. DNA of the CDR3: TGTGCCAGCAGCACTCCTAGAGCGGGAGGAGGCACAGATACGCAGTATTTT.

This clonotype has a single count. This could be a read error, since a much larger clone is one nucleotide away. J is TRBJ2-5 and V is TRBV7-8, with 7 nucleotides matching TRBD2. Germline V gene sequence: CDR1 SGHVS, CDR2 FQNEAQ. The CDR3 covers 17 residues. V dropped 3 bases and J dropped 5; count of bases not matched to a gene: 15. CDR3 nucleotides: TGTGCCAGCAGCTTCCTTTCCGGGACTAACGGGAGCGAGACCCAGTACTTC. It specifies CASSFLSGTNGSETQYF.

This clonotype was detected ten times or more. The genes are TRBV11-3 and TRBJ2-7, with a weak D call TRBD1 (5 bases). CDR1 SGHNT and CDR2 YENEEA come from the germline V gene. V gave up 1 base and J gave up 6 bases, with 10 bases separating them. The CDR3 extends over 13 amino acids. CDR3 sequence: CASSLVRGGEQYV. CDR3 DNA: TGTGCCAGCAGCTTAGTTAGGGGTGGCGAGCAGTACGTC.

This clonotype was picked up a small number of times. This chain joins TRBV12-3 or TRBV12-4 and TRBJ2-1, with D unclear. The CDR3 runs 15 residues. Trimming stripped 3 bases from V and 4 bases from J, with 13 bases between. CDR3 sequence (DNA): TGTGCCAGCAGTTTTCTTGCGGAATATTACAATGAGCAGTTCTTC. Amino acids: CASSFLAEYYNEQFF.

The chain is built from TRBV11-2 and TRBJ1-1; the match to TRBD1 covers 8 bases. Trimming removed 6 bases from V and 7 bases from J; junction bases left unmatched: 13. Germline loops: CDR1 SGHAT, CDR2 FQNNGV. This CDR3 contains 15 residues. The CDR3 region is CASSRTQGESYEAFF. In DNA, the CDR3 is TGTGCCAGCAGTCGGACACAGGGGGAATCCTATGAAGCTTTCTTT.

This clonotype occurred once. V and J are TRBV5-1 and TRBJ2-7; D is uncertain. Germline V gene data show CDR1 as SGHRS and CDR2 as YFSETQ. This CDR3 spans 14 amino acids. V was shortened by 0 bases and J by 2 bases, with 9 bases between the two germline ends. CDR3 in amino acids: CASSLAGVTYEQYF. The DNA for the CDR3 is TGCGCCAGCAGCTTGGCCGGAGTTACCTACGAGCAGTACTTC.

This clonotype was recorded a few times. The CDR3 nucleotides read TGTGCCAGCAGTCCCCGGACTGAAAAACTGTTTTTT. Translation gives CASSPRTEKLFF. The chain uses TRBV11-2 and TRBJ1-4; D is uncertain. CDR3 length: 12 residues. V lost 6 bases and J lost 7, with 9 bases in between. Germline values: CDR1 SGHAT, CDR2 FQNNGV. The full variable domain, its missing parts supplied by reference TRBV11-2 and TRBJ1-4, is EAGVAQSPRYKIIEKRQSVAFWCNPISGHATLYWYQQILGQGPKLLIQFQNNGVVDDSQLPKDRFSAERLKGVDSTLKIQPAKLEDSAVYLCASSPRTEKLFFGSGTQLSVL.

CDR3 bases: TGCGCCAGCACCCAGACTAGCGGGACAGATACGCAGTATTTT. It yields the protein CASTQTSGTDTQYF. V and J are TRBV5-1 and TRBJ2-3, with 10 bases that match TRBD2. Germline V gives CDR1 SGHRS, CDR2 YFSETQ. The CDR3 has 14 residues. Trimming at V came to 6 bases and at J to 3 bases, leaving 4 bases not matched to a gene.

This clonotype was detected only a few times. CDR3 nucleotides: TGTGCCACGACTAGCGCGCACAATGAGCAGTTCTTC. Amino acid sequence: CATTSAHNEQFF. The chain links TRBV15 to TRBJ2-1; 8 positions match TRBD2. With 9 bases clipped from V and 5 bases from J, the junction kept 3 bases outside the gene matches. Germline V gives CDR1 LNHNV, CDR2 YYDKDF (reference sequence). CDR3 size: 12 residues.

This clonotype was recorded at least ten times. The chain recombines TRBV7-3 with TRBJ2-7, with a weak D call TRBD2 (6 bases). The CDR3 runs to 12 residues. V was shortened by 5 bases and J by 5 bases, with 10 bases between the two germline ends. Per the germline V gene, CDR1 is SGHTA and CDR2 is FQGTGA. CDR3 loop: CASSPGGDEQYF. The CDR3 DNA reads TGTGCCAGCAGCCCCGGAGGGGACGAGCAGTACTTC.

This chain joins TRBV18 and TRBJ2-1, with D possibly TRBD2 on 5 matching bases. Trimming stripped 1 base from V and 3 bases from J, with 13 bases between. Germline V gene data show CDR1 as KGHSH and CDR2 as LQKENI. The CDR3 consists of 16 residues. The CDR3, as DNA: TGTGCCAGCTCACCACAGGAGACTGGAGGCTACAATGAGCAGTTCTTC. Amino acid sequence: CASSPQETGGYNEQFF.

This clonotype was counted only a few times. The chain has TRBV24-1 and TRBJ2-3, with 7 bases lining up with TRBD1. The CDR3 contains 14 residues. J lost 3 bases, V lost 4 bases, and 3 bases had no gene match. Germline V gene lookup returns CDR1 KGHDR and CDR2 SFDVKD. The CDR3 region has the DNA TGTGCCACCAGTGACAACAGGGGTACAGATACGCAGTATTTT. Translated: CATSDNRGTDTQYF.

This clonotype was seen many times. The chain recombines TRBV10-3 with TRBJ1-1; 10 bases match TRBD1. J gave up 5 bases and V 4 bases, and 10 bases lay outside the gene matches. This CDR3 has 16 residues. Germline V gives CDR1 ENHRY, CDR2 SYGVKD. In nucleotides, the CDR3 is TGTGCCATCAGTGCTGAGCTTGGACAGGGGGGGACTGAAGCTTTCTTT. Protein product: CAISAELGQGGTEAFF.

The chain carries TRBV4-3 and TRBJ2-1, with 8 bases that match TRBD2. The CDR3 sequence is 17 residues long. The V segment lost 1 base and the J segment 8 bases; nucleotides outside the gene matches: 13. Germline lookup yields CDR1 LGHNA and CDR2 YSLEER. CDR3 protein: CASSQGLGAGADHEQFF. The CDR3 bases are TGCGCCAGCAGCCAAGGTTTAGGAGCGGGAGCGGACCATGAGCAGTTCTTC.

This clonotype was detected many times. A read error may produce the germline difference seen at one junction end. The chain couples TRBV7-7 to TRBJ2-1; TRBD2 agrees at 7 bases. The CDR3 loop spans 15 amino acids. Germline V gene sequence: CDR1 SSHAT, CDR2 FNYEAQ (reference sequence). CDR3 DNA: TGTGCTAGCAGCCCCGGGACTATCTCCTACAATGAGCAGTTCTTC. Translated, it gives CASSPGTISYNEQFF.